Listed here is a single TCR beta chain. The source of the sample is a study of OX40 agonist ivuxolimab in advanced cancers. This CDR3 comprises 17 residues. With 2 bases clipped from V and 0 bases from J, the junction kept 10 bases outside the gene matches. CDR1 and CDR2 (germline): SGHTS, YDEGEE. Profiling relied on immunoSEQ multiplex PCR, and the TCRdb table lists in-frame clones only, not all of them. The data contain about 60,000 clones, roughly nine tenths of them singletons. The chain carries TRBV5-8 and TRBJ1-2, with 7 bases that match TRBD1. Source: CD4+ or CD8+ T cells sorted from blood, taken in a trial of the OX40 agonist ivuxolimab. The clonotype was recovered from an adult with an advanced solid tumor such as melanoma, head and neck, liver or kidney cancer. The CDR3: CASSFTDRAPTNYGYTF. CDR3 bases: TGTGCCAGCAGCTTCACTGACAGGGCCCCCACTAACTATGGCTACACCTTC.